Shown below are 25 T cell receptor beta chains from a single sample sequenced in a study of T cell repertoires in cytomegalovirus infection. TCRdb passed the reads through MiXCR, listing each CDR3 protein once. The sample includes hundreds of thousands of distinct CDR3 sequences, under 40% of them seen just once. No antigen is known for these receptors. Sequencing was performed on cultured CD8+ T cells from PBMCs, taken from culture after CMV antigen stimulation. The receptors stem from a human donor in good health (CMV status not recorded). Some clones in this sample may be carry-over from other donors' samples.

The chain uses TRBV7-1 and TRBJ2-5, with D hard to call. TRBV7-1 counts as an open reading frame of uncertain function. The CDR3 length is 15 residues. V shed 5 bases and J shed 2 bases, with 15 bases lying between them. This chain's CDR3 is CASSPMGQKQETQYF. The DNA of the CDR3 is TGTGCCAGCAGCCCGATGGGTCAGAAACAAGAGACCCAGTACTTC.

This clonotype showed up just a few times. The chain employs TRBV11-2 and TRBJ1-2, with 9 bases aligning to TRBD1. This CDR3 is 16 amino acids long. Trimming took 5 bases from V and 4 from J; bases not matched to a gene: 11. Germline CDR1 reads SGHAT; CDR2 reads FQNNGV. Written as DNA, the CDR3 is TGTGCCAGCAGCCCCAGACCCGGGACAGGGACCTATGGCTACACCTTC. Encoded protein: CASSPRPGTGTYGYTF.

A few counts support this clonotype. The J gene is TRBJ2-3, the V gene TRBV11-3, with TRBD2 matching 7 bases. The CDR3 extends over 15 amino acids. V gave up 4 bases and J gave up 2 bases; unmatched junction bases: 6. Germline loops: CDR1 SGHNT, CDR2 YENEEA. The CDR3 bases are TGTGCCAGCAGCTCCAGGGAGGGCCCCACAGATACGCAGTATTTT. Its translation is CASSSREGPTDTQYF.

This clonotype was counted between two and nine times. The CDR3 DNA follows: TGTGCCAGCAGTTTAAATCGTTGGGGACAGGGTGGCCGCACAGATACGCAGTATTTT. It codes for CASSLNRWGQGGRTDTQYF. The J gene is TRBJ2-3, the V gene TRBV12-3 or TRBV12-4; 9 bases are a match to TRBD1. The J segment lost 1 base and the V segment lost 2 bases, leaving 13 bases of the junction unmatched. CDR3 length equals 19 residues.

The chain employs TRBV5-5 and TRBJ1-5; D ambiguous. The CDR3 is 15 amino acids. The germline V gene has CDR1 SGHKS and CDR2 YYEKEE (reference sequence). Trimming took off 0 bases at V and 6 bases at J, with 13 bases between the two ends. The CDR3 spells CASSLAWTGGQPQHF. The CDR3 region has the DNA TGTGCCAGCAGCTTGGCCTGGACCGGAGGTCAGCCCCAGCATTTT.

This clonotype was seen only a few times. J is TRBJ2-1 and V is TRBV23-1; D is perhaps TRBD1 or TRBD2 (5 bases each). TRBV23-1 falls under the ORF class, with uncertain function. V gave up 3 bases and J gave up 9 bases, with 15 bases separating them. CDR3 size: 14 residues. The CDR3 sequence is CASSHGPGTVEQFF. CDR3 sequence (DNA): TGCGCCAGCAGTCACGGGCCAGGGACCGTTGAGCAGTTCTTC.

The chain has TRBV5-1 and TRBJ1-2, with TRBD1 matching 7 bases. The V and J ends lost 6 bases and 3 bases, in that order; junction bases with no gene match: 20. CDR3 size: 18 residues. Germline CDR1 SGHRS, CDR2 YFSETQ. CDR3: CASTTESQGVEGYYGYTF. CDR3 bases: TGCGCCAGCACCACGGAAAGCCAGGGGGTAGAAGGCTACTATGGCTACACCTTC.

This clonotype was seen ten or more times. This chain joins TRBV7-9 and TRBJ2-1; 8 bases align to TRBD2. This CDR3 has 15 residues. The germline CDR1 and CDR2 sequences are SEHNR and FQNEAQ (reference sequence). V trimming: 5 bases; J trimming: 8 bases; junction bases outside the gene matches: 11. The CDR3 loop reads CASSHGREAEYEQFF. The CDR3, as DNA: TGTGCCAGCAGCCATGGGCGGGAGGCTGAGTATGAGCAGTTCTTC.

The J gene is TRBJ1-2, the V gene TRBV12-3 or TRBV12-4, with 7 bases aligning to TRBD1. V shed 5 bases, J shed 3 bases, and the junction held 12 bases outside the gene matches. The CDR3 has 16 residues. The CDR3, as DNA: TGTGCCAGCAGTAAAAATAGGGACAGCCACTACTATGGCTACACCTTC. Its translation: CASSKNRDSHYYGYTF.

V and J are TRBV4-1 and TRBJ1-1; perhaps TRBD1 as D (5 bases). Trimming stripped 5 bases from V and 5 bases from J, with 18 bases between. CDR3 size: 15 residues. CDR1 and CDR2 (germline): MGHRA, YSYEKL. The CDR3 DNA sequence: TGCGCCAGCAGCATACGTGCGGGGGGAACTACTGAAGCTTTCTTT. This gives the protein CASSIRAGGTTEAFF.

In its sample, this clonotype was seen a few times. The chain employs TRBV24-1 and TRBJ2-1; 11 bases line up with TRBD2. CDR1 KGHDR and CDR2 SFDVKD come from the germline V gene. The trim removed 3 bases at V and 2 bases at J, leaving 2 bases unmatched. This CDR3 has 16 residues. The CDR3 loop is CATSDLSGGAYNEQFF. CDR3 DNA sequence: TGTGCCACCAGTGATCTTAGCGGGGGGGCCTACAATGAGCAGTTCTTC.

The rearrangement uses TRBV6-6 and TRBJ2-7; D possibly uses TRBD1 or TRBD2 (6 bases each). CDR1 and CDR2 (germline): MNHNY, SVGAGI (reference sequence). Trimming removed 11 bases at V and 4 bases at J, with 24 bases between. CDR3 length equals 15 residues. For the CDR3, the DNA is TGTGCCCCCCCGGAGGGGGACCCTAGGATATACGAGCAGTACGTC. This codes for CAPPEGDPRIYEQYV.

The chain employs TRBV25-1 and TRBJ1-6, with 7 bases aligning to TRBD1. CDR3 size: 13 residues. V was clipped by 2 bases and J by 10 bases; unmatched bases: 2. Germline CDR1 and CDR2: MGHDK and SYGVNS. The CDR3 reads CASSEDRASPLHF. In DNA form, the CDR3 reads TGTGCCAGCAGTGAAGACAGGGCCTCACCCCTCCACTTT.

In this sample, this clonotype turned up a few times. The CDR3 loop is CAVDRDPYGYTF. CDR3 bases: TGTGCTGTGGACAGGGATCCCTATGGCTACACCTTC. This chain links TRBV12-5 with TRBJ1-2, with TRBD1 matching 8 bases. The germline CDR1 and CDR2 sequences are LGHNT and FRNRAP. J lost 4 bases, V lost 11 bases, and 6 bases had no gene match. This CDR3 is built from 12 residues.

The J gene is TRBJ2-1, the V gene TRBV10-3, with no clear D. The ends were cut back, 6 bases at V and 5 bases at J, with 8 bases in the middle. CDR1 and CDR2 (germline): ENHRY, SYGVKD. The CDR3 loop spans 12 amino acids. CDR3: CAIRMWDNEQFF. In DNA, the CDR3 is TGTGCCATCAGGATGTGGGACAATGAGCAGTTCTTC.

The chain carries TRBV4-1 and TRBJ1-2; possibly TRBD1 for D (6 bases). The V end lost 3 bases, the J end lost 4 bases, and 21 bases lay between the germline ends. The germline V gene has CDR1 MGHRA and CDR2 YSYEKL. This CDR3 has 17 residues. CDR3 loop: CASSHLFTSPGAYGYTF. The DNA of the CDR3 is TGCGCCAGCAGCCACCTCTTCACCTCGCCAGGGGCCTATGGCTACACCTTC.

The chain joins TRBV7-9 to TRBJ1-2; the D gene is possibly TRBD1 (6 bases). The CDR3 consists of 15 residues. Trimming pared 4 bases from V and 4 bases from J, leaving 16 bases between. Germline V gives CDR1 SEHNR, CDR2 FQNEAQ (reference sequence). The DNA of the CDR3 is TGTGCCAGCAGCTCGGTCCCACAGGGTTCCTATGGCTACACCTTC. Protein sequence: CASSSVPQGSYGYTF.

V usage is TRBV4-1 and J usage is TRBJ1-5; D unclear. The CDR3 has 15 amino acids. The V end was cut by 5 bases, the J end by 4 bases, with 15 bases between. Germline lookup yields CDR1 MGHRA and CDR2 YSYEKL. The CDR3 protein is CASSSVVTSNQPQHF. The CDR3 nucleotides read TGCGCCAGCAGCTCAGTAGTTACAAGTAATCAGCCCCAGCATTTT.

CDR3 sequence: CASSLSPGSNYGYTF. CDR3 nucleotides: TGTGCCAGCAGTTTATCGCCAGGGTCTAACTATGGCTACACCTTC. V usage is TRBV27 and J usage is TRBJ1-2, with D possibly being TRBD1 (5 bases). V was trimmed by 0 bases and J by 0 bases, leaving 8 bases between them. The CDR3 spans 15 residues. The germline CDR1 and CDR2 sequences are MNHEY and SMNVEV (reference sequence).

This clonotype has only one observation. V and J are TRBV10-3 and TRBJ2-2; no firm D call. This CDR3 is 17 amino acids long. The V gene's germline CDR1 is ENHRY and CDR2 SYGVKD. The V and J ends lost 0 bases and 6 bases respectively, with 17 bases between them. The CDR3 coding sequence is TGTGCCATCAGTGAGTCGAGAGACCTAGGCATCCCCGGGGAGCTGTTTTTT. This encodes CAISESRDLGIPGELFF.

Of note for this clonotype: With a much larger clone just one base away, this may be a read error. This chain uses TRBV7-9 with TRBJ2-6; TRBD1 aligns across 11 bases. Trimming removed 0 bases from V and 2 bases from J; junction bases left unmatched: 3. The germline V gene has CDR1 SEHNR and CDR2 FQNEAQ (reference sequence). The CDR3 contains 18 residues. CDR3 DNA: TGTGCCAGCAGCTTAGCGCGGACAGGGGGCGCTGGGGCCAACGTCCTGACTTTC. Translating it yields CASSLARTGGAGANVLTF.

DNA of the CDR3: TGTGCCAGCAGCTTCGCGGGGGCCGGGTACGAGCAGTACGTC. Protein: CASSFAGAGYEQYV. This chain connects TRBV7-2 to TRBJ2-7; a weak D match, TRBD2 (7 bases). The CDR3 runs 14 residues. V lost 3 bases and J 4 bases, leaving 13 bases between the germline ends. Germline CDR1 reads SGHTA; CDR2 reads FQGNSA.

The count of this clonotype is one. A read error may be the cause here, since a much bigger clone is one base away. The chain combines TRBV7-6 with TRBJ2-5; weak D call: TRBD2 (5 bases). Germline CDR1 reads SGHVS; CDR2 reads FNYEAQ. The germline V and J ends were trimmed by 1 base and 5 bases, with 11 bases remaining between them. CDR3 length: 14 residues. The CDR3 protein is CASSLVARGETQYF. The CDR3 DNA reads as TGTGCCAGCAGCTTAGTGGCCCGCGGGGAGACCCAGTACTTC.

This clonotype was counted only a few times. This chain connects TRBV29-1 to TRBJ2-1, with D perhaps assigned TRBD1 or TRBD2 (5 bases each). The CDR3 is made up of 15 amino acids. Per the germline V gene, CDR1 is SQVTM and CDR2 is ANQGSEA. Trimming removed 0 bases from V and 0 bases from J, with 9 bases in between. CDR3 loop: CSVEDRGSSYNEQFF. CDR3 DNA sequence: TGCAGCGTTGAAGATCGGGGCAGCTCCTACAATGAGCAGTTCTTC.

The J gene is TRBJ1-1, the V gene TRBV6-5, with D unclear. From germline, CDR1 is MNHEY and CDR2 SVGAGI. The CDR3 consists of 14 residues. Trimming took 2 bases from V and 0 from J, leaving 7 bases between them. Here the CDR3 DNA reads TGTGCCAGCAGTTACGGGGAAATGAACACTGAAGCTTTCTTT. Protein sequence: CASSYGEMNTEAFF.